The entry below describes one T cell receptor (beta chain). This sample is drawn from a study of blood T cell repertoires in COVID-19. This CDR3 has 13 amino acids. V lost 0 bases, J lost 4 bases, and 7 bases lay in between. The V gene's germline CDR1 is LGHNA and CDR2 YSLEER. TCRdb's copy holds only in-frame clones and misses some; the assay was immunoSEQ multiplex PCR. This sample carries some 140,000 clones, under 80% of them seen once, and the ten largest clones take 13%. J is TRBJ2-7 and V is TRBV4-3, with D possibly matching TRBD2 (5 bases). Sequencing used peripheral blood. The source of this sequence is an elderly man with acute or convalescent COVID-19. The CDR3 DNA follows: TGCGCCAGCAGCCAAGAAGGAGGATACGAGCAGTACTTC. Translation: CASSQEGGYEQYF.